This TCR beta chain was obtained from a study of cytomegalovirus exposure and HLA in healthy donors. The PCR was carried out with 60 Vbeta primers and 13 Jbeta primers. Clones were read by immunoSEQ multiplex PCR, and TCRdb kept only the in-frame ones, dropping some. This sample has roughly 100,000 clones, with around 72% found just once. Regarding this clone: What it binds is unknown. Sequence at one end of the junction differs from germline and may be a read error.

Study findings and constraints: In vitro confirmation showed a few CMV-associated chains to be CMV antigen specific. Most TCR sequences were seen very rarely across donors, but some public TCRs occurred in many.

The CDR3 covers 13 residues. In germline, CDR1 is MNHEY, CDR2 SMNVEV (reference sequence). The chain uses TRBV27 and TRBJ1-2; possible D gene TRBD1, 6 bases. The TCR comes from a man aged 25-45 years in good health and CMV-seronegative. The sequencing input was PBMCs. The CDR3 nucleotides read TGTGCCAGCAGTTTATTGGATAGAAGGGACACTTACTTC. This translates into CASSLLDRRDTYF.